Presented here are 3 T cell receptor beta chains from one specimen sequenced in a study of Tregs in tolerant kidney transplant recipients. Sequenced by immunoSEQ multiplex PCR; TCRdb stores in-frame clones only, minus some. This sample's table has roughly 50,000 clones. This specimen consisted of CD4+ T cells from blood, obtained before the transplant. Every receptor here comes from a human donor who received a combined kidney and bone marrow transplant.

Turning to this clone: The read is 3 residues too short to cover the CDR3 end, so that end is filled in from the germline J gene. The chain employs TRBV19 and TRBJ1-2, with 9 nucleotides matching TRBD1. The length of the CDR3 is 14 residues. Germline CDR1 LNHDA, CDR2 SQIVND (reference sequence). The ends lost 6 bases at V and 5 bases at J; junction bases unmatched: 7. The DNA read from the CDR3 is TGTGCCAGTAGGCCAACGGGACAGGGATATGGC. This codes for CASRPTGQGYG. The whole CDR3 sequence is CASRPTGQGYGYTF. Drawing the rest from reference TRBV19 and TRBJ1-2, the complete variable domain is DGGITQSPKYLFRKEGQNVTLSCEQNLNHDAMYWYRQDPGQGLRLIYYSQIVNDFQKGDIAEGYSVSREKKESFPLTVTSAQKNPTAFYLCASRPTGQGYGYTFGSGTRLTVV.

Note on this clone: The sequence runs out 3 residues before the end of the CDR3; the remainder is reconstructed from the germline J gene. The chain combines TRBV5-6 with TRBJ1-6; D ambiguous. Deletions cut 0 bases from V and 10 bases from J, with 14 bases between. Germline loops: CDR1 SGHDT, CDR2 YYEEEE. The CDR3 consists of 15 residues. CDR3 residues: CASSLVRSVRSPLHF. CDR3 DNA, as far as it was read: TGTGCCAGCAGCTTGGTACGGTCCGTCCGCTCACCC.

The CDR3 reads CSVGQGDGGYTF. The CDR3 DNA, read in part, is TGCAGCGTGGGACAGGGGGATGGAGGC. The chain is built from TRBV29-1 and TRBJ1-2; TRBD1 agrees at 11 bases. The read stops 3 residues short of the end of the CDR3; the missing end is completed from the germline J gene. Germline CDR1 and CDR2: SQVTM and ANQGSEA. This CDR3 comprises 12 residues.